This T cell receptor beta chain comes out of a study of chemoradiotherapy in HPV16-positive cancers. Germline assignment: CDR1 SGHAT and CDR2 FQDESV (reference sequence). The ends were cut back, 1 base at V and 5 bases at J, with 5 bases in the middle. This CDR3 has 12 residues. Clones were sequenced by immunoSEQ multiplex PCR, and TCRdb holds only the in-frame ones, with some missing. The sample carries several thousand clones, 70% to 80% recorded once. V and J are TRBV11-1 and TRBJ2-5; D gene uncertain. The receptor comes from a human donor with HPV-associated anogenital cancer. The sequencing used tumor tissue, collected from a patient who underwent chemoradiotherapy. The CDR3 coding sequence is TGTGCCAGCAGCTTAGAAGGGGAGACCCAGTACTTC. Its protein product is CASSLEGETQYF.